A single sample is the source of the 5 T cell receptor beta chains below, sequenced in a study of T cell repertoires in cytomegalovirus infection. TCRdb processed the reads anew with MiXCR; each CDR3 protein has one entry. The sample records some 500,000 distinct CDR3 sequences, around 35% being singletons. Their cognate antigens are unknown. The sequenced sample was cultured PBMCs, obtained from culture after CMV antigen stimulation. All receptors come from a human donor in good health (CMV status not recorded). Some clones in this sample may be carry-over from other donors' samples.

V and J are TRBV7-2 and TRBJ2-2; unclear D gene. The V end lost 5 bases, the J end lost 1 base, and 11 bases lay between the germline ends. Germline V gene lookup returns CDR1 SGHTA and CDR2 FQGNSA. The CDR3 is 15 amino acids. This CDR3 reads CASSTWTKNTGELFF. The CDR3, as DNA: TGTGCCAGCAGCACCTGGACCAAGAACACCGGGGAGCTGTTTTTT.

This clonotype has ten or more counts. The chain is built from TRBV7-2 and TRBJ2-7; 9 positions agree with TRBD1. From germline, CDR1 is SGHTA and CDR2 FQGNSA. Trimming cost V 1 base and J 0 bases; bases outside gene matches: 1. This CDR3 spans 15 amino acids. The CDR3 bases are TGTGCCAGCAGCTTAGGGACAGGGGCCTCCTACGAGCAGTACGTC. As protein: CASSLGTGASYEQYV.

This clonotype was seen only a few times. CDR3 sequence reads: CASSLERAYEQYF. In DNA, the CDR3 is TGTGCCAGCAGTTTAGAGAGAGCCTACGAGCAGTACTTC. This rearrangement joins TRBV28 to TRBJ2-7; no clear D. Trimming cost V 2 bases and J 2 bases, with 7 bases left between them. The CDR3 runs to 13 residues. Germline V gene lookup returns CDR1 MDHEN and CDR2 SYDVKM.

V usage is TRBV5-6 and J usage is TRBJ2-6, with TRBD1 matching 10 bases. With 0 bases clipped from V and 5 bases from J, the junction kept 11 bases outside the gene matches. This CDR3 has 19 amino acids. Germline V CDR1 and CDR2: SGHDT, YYEEEE. In nucleotides, the CDR3 is TGTGCCAGCAGCTTGGAGACCGCGGGACAGGGGACTCGGGCCAACGTCCTGACTTTC. Translated: CASSLETAGQGTRANVLTF.

Notes on this clonotype: A read error may produce the germline difference seen at one junction end. The chain has TRBV6-1 and TRBJ1-5, with 8 bases that match TRBD1. Germline loops: CDR1 MNHNS, CDR2 SASEGT. This CDR3 region has 16 residues. The CDR3 nucleotides read TGTGCCAGCAGTGAGGCCCCAGGACAGGGCAAACAGCCCCAGCATTTT. This sequence encodes CASSEAPGQGKQPQHF.